The entry that follows covers one T cell receptor beta chain sequence. TCR beta VDJ and CDR3 profiles were obtained from a genomic DNA template. One entry per CDR3 protein results from TCRdb running MiXCR on the reads. The sample yields some 120,000 distinct CDR3 sequences, approximately 50% seen once. Whoever was chosen for sequencing had shown CD8+CD57+ cell expansion by flow cytometry. The cohort consisted entirely of patients having severe acquired aplastic anemia. Trimming cost V 1 base and J 2 bases, with 12 bases left between them. This CDR3 region has 16 residues. Germline CDR1 SGHRS, CDR2 YFSETQ. The data belong to a study of CD8+CD57+ T cells in acquired aplastic anemia.

The sequence was collected from a human donor with aplastic anemia. The chain combines TRBV5-1 with TRBJ2-2; D is perhaps TRBD1 (6 bases). The source material was sorted CD4+, CD8+, or CD8+CD57+ T cells (not recorded which) from PBMCs. CDR3 residues: CASSLQGTPNTGELFF. The CDR3 DNA follows: TGCGCCAGCAGCTTGCAGGGGACCCCTAACACCGGGGAGCTGTTTTTT. Full variable domain (rest looked up from reference TRBV5-1 and TRBJ2-2): KAGVTQTPRYLIKTRGQQVTLSCSPISGHRSVSWYQQTPGQGLQFLFEYFSETQRNKGNFPGRFSGRQFSNSRSEMNVSTLELGDSALYLCASSLQGTPNTGELFFGEGSRLTVL.